Listed below are T cell receptor beta chains from one sample, sequenced in a study of shared clonotypes between healthy human individuals. Sequencing used immunoSEQ multiplex PCR; TCRdb keeps in-frame clones, though not all of them. The sample holds 2 million to 2.5 million clones, approximately 95% seen once. Source material: naive CD4+ T cells from PBMCs. These receptors originate from a man between 18 and 35 years old in good health. Some clones in this sample may be carry-over from other donors' samples. Both conserved end residues are part of each CDR3. Each record gives: D gene, clone size, V gene, J gene, CDR3 protein, CDR3 DNA. A D gene is named only where the DNA matches it firmly. The size entry is marked missing in some rows and otherwise reads once, few, many or a size class.

D: .; size: .; V: TRBV6-1; J: TRBJ1-5; CDR3: CATISPSNQPQHF; DNA: TGTGCCACCATCTCCCCAAGCAATCAGCCCCAGCATTTT
D: .; size: .; V: TRBV12-5; J: TRBJ1-1; CDR3: CASGPGTGEAFF; DNA: TGTGCTAGTGGCCCCGGGACGGGTGAAGCTTTCTTT
D: TRBD1; size: few; V: TRBV6-5; J: TRBJ1-1; CDR3: CASSTPDREAFF; DNA: TGTGCCAGCAGTACGCCGGACAGGGAAGCTTTCTTT
D: TRBD1; size: .; V: TRBV6-1; J: TRBJ2-1; CDR3: CASSDRQGQKFF; DNA: TGTGCCAGCAGTGACCGACAGGGCCAAAAGTTCTTC
D: .; size: .; V: TRBV11-2; J: TRBJ1-1; CDR3: CASSFHPGTEAFF; DNA: TGTGCCAGCAGCTTTCATCCGGGCACTGAAGCTTTCTTT
D: .; size: .; V: TRBV28; J: TRBJ2-7; CDR3: CASVGRVGTKYEQYF; DNA: TGTGCCAGCGTGGGCCGGGTTGGGACCAAATACGAGCAGTACTTC
D: .; size: few; V: TRBV28; J: TRBJ1-5; CDR3: CATHNLGLPDSNQPQHF; DNA: TGTGCCACCCACAATTTGGGCCTCCCGGATAGCAATCAGCCCCAGCATTTT
D: TRBD1; size: .; V: TRBV7-7; J: TRBJ1-4; CDR3: CASSPGTGGNEKLFF; DNA: TGTGCCAGCAGCCCGGGGACAGGGGGTAATGAAAAACTGTTTTTT
D: TRBD2; size: .; V: TRBV28; J: TRBJ2-4; CDR3: CASSLQTSGRLNIQYF; DNA: TGTGCCAGCAGTTTACAGACTAGCGGCAGACTAAACATTCAGTACTTC
D: .; size: once; V: TRBV19; J: TRBJ1-3; CDR3: CASSTAGTGNTIYF; DNA: TGTGCCAGTAGTACGGCAGGGACTGGAAACACCATATATTTT
D: .; size: once; V: TRBV6-5; J: TRBJ1-2; CDR3: CASSYVDGSNYGYTF; DNA: TGTGCCAGCAGTTACGTGGACGGATCTAACTATGGCTACACCTTC
D: .; size: .; V: TRBV6-5; J: TRBJ2-5; CDR3: CASSPRHAQWTQYF; DNA: TGTGCCAGCAGTCCTAGACACGCCCAATGGACCCAGTACTTC
D: .; size: .; V: TRBV2; J: TRBJ1-4; CDR3: CASSAGSPLDEKLFF; DNA: TGTGCCAGCAGCGCGGGCTCACCTTTGGATGAAAAACTGTTTTTT
D: .; size: .; V: TRBV2; J: TRBJ1-2; CDR3: CASSEAPVWSANGYTF; DNA: TGTGCCAGCAGTGAAGCTCCAGTCTGGAGTGCCAATGGCTACACCTTC
D: TRBD2; size: .; V: TRBV28; J: TRBJ2-1; CDR3: CASRMTSGRLNEQFF; DNA: TGTGCCAGCAGGATGACTAGCGGGAGACTCAATGAGCAGTTCTTC
D: .; size: .; V: TRBV29-1; J: TRBJ2-1; CDR3: CSVEEGVSSNYNEQFF; DNA: TGCAGCGTTGAAGAGGGGGTGAGTAGCAACTACAATGAGCAGTTCTTC
D: TRBD1; size: once; V: TRBV28; J: TRBJ2-7; CDR3: CASSSTGTGSYEQYF; DNA: TGTGCCAGCAGCTCAACCGGGACAGGGTCCTACGAGCAGTACTTC
D: TRBD2; size: .; V: TRBV2; J: TRBJ2-1; CDR3: CASSTVLAGFDEQFF; DNA: TGTGCCAGCAGTACAGTTCTAGCGGGATTTGATGAGCAGTTCTTC
D: .; size: .; V: TRBV28; J: TRBJ1-3; CDR3: CASSFLSSGISGNTIYF; DNA: TGTGCCAGCAGTTTTCTTTCGTCCGGGATCTCTGGAAACACCATATATTTT
D: TRBD1; size: .; V: TRBV7-2; J: TRBJ2-7; CDR3: CASSSGQGLTYEQYF; DNA: TGTGCCAGCAGCTCCGGACAGGGTTTAACCTACGAGCAGTACTTC
D: TRBD2; size: .; V: TRBV7-2; J: TRBJ2-7; CDR3: CASSLVAGGLYEQYF; DNA: TGTGCCAGCAGCTTGGTGGCGGGAGGGCTATACGAGCAGTACTTC
D: TRBD2; size: once; V: TRBV5-1; J: TRBJ2-3; CDR3: CASSLSSGRYRDTQYF; DNA: TGCGCCAGCAGCCTGAGTAGCGGGAGGTACAGGGATACGCAGTATTTT
D: .; size: once; V: TRBV5-1; J: TRBJ1-2; CDR3: CASSLEGNNYGYTF; DNA: TGCGCCAGCAGCTTGGAGGGGAATAACTATGGCTACACCTTC
D: TRBD1; size: .; V: TRBV5-1; J: TRBJ2-1; CDR3: CASSSQGNDNEQFF; DNA: TGCGCCAGCAGCTCACAGGGGAACGACAATGAGCAGTTCTTC
D: .; size: .; V: TRBV2; J: TRBJ1-5; CDR3: CASKDGGSNQPQHF; DNA: TGTGCCAGCAAGGATGGTGGTAGCAATCAGCCCCAGCATTTT
D: TRBD2; size: .; V: TRBV11-2; J: TRBJ2-1; CDR3: CASSLDRRERRRDEQFF; DNA: TGTGCCAGCAGCTTAGATCGGCGGGAGAGGCGGAGGGATGAGCAGTTCTTC
D: TRBD2; size: .; V: TRBV7-2; J: TRBJ2-1; CDR3: CASSSSGRGQFF; DNA: TGTGCCAGCAGCTCCAGCGGGAGGGGGCAGTTCTTC
D: TRBD2; size: .; V: TRBV7-9; J: TRBJ2-7; CDR3: CASSWGVAGPYEQYF; DNA: TGTGCCAGCAGCTGGGGGGTAGCGGGACCCTACGAGCAGTACTTC
D: TRBD2; size: .; V: TRBV9; J: TRBJ2-1; CDR3: CASSVTSGRAGGHEQFF; DNA: TGTGCCAGCAGCGTAACCAGCGGGAGGGCCGGGGGGCATGAGCAGTTCTTC
D: .; size: .; V: TRBV2; J: TRBJ2-7; CDR3: CASSRQVSNVGEQYF; DNA: TGTGCCAGCAGTCGACAGGTCTCTAACGTGGGGGAGCAGTACTTC
D: .; size: once; V: TRBV2; J: TRBJ2-2; CDR3: CASSVSGVAGELFF; DNA: TGTGCCAGCAGTGTATCAGGGGTTGCCGGGGAGCTGTTTTTT
D: TRBD1; size: .; V: TRBV5-6; J: TRBJ2-7; CDR3: CASSLAMDRVYYEQYF; DNA: TGTGCCAGCAGCTTGGCCATGGACAGGGTCTATTACGAGCAGTACTTC
D: .; size: .; V: TRBV7-7; J: TRBJ2-5; CDR3: CASSPALGETQYF; DNA: TGTGCCAGCAGCCCAGCACTAGGCGAGACCCAGTACTTC
D: .; size: .; V: TRBV9; J: TRBJ2-2; CDR3: CASSVGVGELFF; DNA: TGTGCCAGCAGCGTAGGTGTCGGGGAGCTGTTTTTT
D: TRBD2; size: .; V: TRBV29-1; J: TRBJ2-1; CDR3: CSATPANSGKDNEQFF; DNA: TGCAGCGCTACACCGGCCAATAGCGGGAAGGACAATGAGCAGTTCTTC
D: TRBD2; size: .; V: TRBV7-8; J: TRBJ2-2; CDR3: CASSLVVREALGELFF; DNA: TGTGCCAGCAGCTTAGTAGTGCGGGAGGCCCTCGGGGAGCTGTTTTTT
D: .; size: .; V: TRBV6-5; J: TRBJ2-1; CDR3: CASSYGSATRYNEQFF; DNA: TGTGCCAGCAGTTACGGATCCGCTACCCGATACAATGAGCAGTTCTTC
D: .; size: .; V: TRBV25-1; J: TRBJ2-7; CDR3: CASSTGGAYEQYF; DNA: TGTGCCAGCAGCACTGGGGGAGCCTACGAGCAGTACTTC
D: .; size: .; V: TRBV6-1; J: TRBJ1-5; CDR3: CATIGTQHQPQHF; DNA: TGTGCCACCATTGGGACACAACATCAGCCCCAGCATTTT
D: .; size: .; V: TRBV28; J: TRBJ2-7; CDR3: CASSRRQRVPYEQYF; DNA: TGTGCCAGCAGTCGACGGCAGCGGGTGCCCTACGAGCAGTACTTC
D: .; size: few; V: TRBV2; J: TRBJ1-4; CDR3: CASSYSSGEKLFF; DNA: TGTGCCAGCAGCTACTCGAGCGGTGAAAAACTGTTTTTT
D: .; size: .; V: TRBV10-3; J: TRBJ1-1; CDR3: CAINQGGMNTEAFF; DNA: TGTGCCATCAATCAGGGTGGGATGAACACTGAAGCTTTCTTT
D: .; size: .; V: TRBV5-8; J: TRBJ1-6; CDR3: CASSFGGRNSPLHF; DNA: TGTGCCAGCAGCTTCGGGGGTCGAAATTCACCCCTCCACTTT
D: TRBD1; size: .; V: TRBV6-1; J: TRBJ2-5; CDR3: CASRDRGLSETQYF; DNA: TGTGCCAGCAGGGACAGGGGGCTTTCGGAGACCCAGTACTTC
D: .; size: .; V: TRBV18; J: TRBJ1-5; CDR3: CASSPSMVVGKLNQPQHF; DNA: TGTGCCAGCTCACCGAGTATGGTTGTAGGGAAGTTAAATCAGCCCCAGCATTTT
D: TRBD2; size: .; V: TRBV9; J: TRBJ2-2; CDR3: CASSVGTTNTGELFF; DNA: TGTGCCAGCAGCGTTGGGACTACGAACACCGGGGAGCTGTTTTTT
D: .; size: .; V: TRBV6-1; J: TRBJ1-1; CDR3: CASSDPRYDAEAFF; DNA: TGTGCCAGCAGTGACCCGCGTTACGATGCTGAAGCTTTCTTT
D: .; size: .; V: TRBV5-1; J: TRBJ2-3; CDR3: CASSPGTFPGTQYF; DNA: TGCGCCAGCAGCCCGGGGACTTTCCCGGGTACGCAGTATTTT
D: .; size: .; V: TRBV7-8; J: TRBJ2-7; CDR3: CASSPGLTSYEQYF; DNA: TGTGCCAGCAGCCCAGGACTCACTTCCTACGAGCAGTACTTC
D: .; size: once; V: TRBV6-4; J: TRBJ2-7; CDR3: CASSDWSASYEQYF; DNA: TGTGCCAGCAGTGATTGGTCGGCGTCGTACGAGCAGTACTTC
D: .; size: .; V: TRBV9; J: TRBJ2-7; CDR3: CASSVTMGVGSEQYF; DNA: TGTGCCAGCAGCGTCACGATGGGGGTAGGATCCGAGCAGTACTTC